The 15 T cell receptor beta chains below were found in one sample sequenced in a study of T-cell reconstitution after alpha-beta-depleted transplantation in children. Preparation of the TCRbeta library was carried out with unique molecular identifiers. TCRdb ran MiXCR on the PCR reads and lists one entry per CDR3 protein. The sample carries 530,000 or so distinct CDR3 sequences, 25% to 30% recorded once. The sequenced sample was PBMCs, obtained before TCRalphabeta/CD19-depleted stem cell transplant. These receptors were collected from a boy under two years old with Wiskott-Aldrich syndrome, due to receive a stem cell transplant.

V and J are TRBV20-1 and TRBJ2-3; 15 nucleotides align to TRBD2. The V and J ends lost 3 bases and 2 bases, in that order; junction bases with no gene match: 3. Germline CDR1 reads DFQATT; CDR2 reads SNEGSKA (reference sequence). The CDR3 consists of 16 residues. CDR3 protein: CSARGLAGGYTDTQYF. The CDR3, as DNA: TGCAGTGCTAGGGGACTAGCGGGAGGATACACAGATACGCAGTATTTT.

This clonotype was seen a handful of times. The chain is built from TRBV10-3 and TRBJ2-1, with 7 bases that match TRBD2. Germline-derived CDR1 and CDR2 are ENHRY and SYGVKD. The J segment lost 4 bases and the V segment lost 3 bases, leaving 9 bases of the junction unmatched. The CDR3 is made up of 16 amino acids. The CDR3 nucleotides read TGTGCCATCAGTGACGAAGAGACTAGCAGGTACAATGAGCAGTTCTTC. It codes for CAISDEETSRYNEQFF.

The CDR3 region has the DNA TGCGCCAGCAGCTTGGAGGGACCCAATTCACCCCTCCACTTT. It is translated as CASSLEGPNSPLHF. The chain links TRBV5-1 to TRBJ1-6, with D perhaps matching TRBD1 (5 bases). The CDR3 spans 14 residues. Germline V CDR1 and CDR2: SGHRS, YFSETQ. V was shortened by 0 bases and J by 7 bases, with 8 bases between the two germline ends.

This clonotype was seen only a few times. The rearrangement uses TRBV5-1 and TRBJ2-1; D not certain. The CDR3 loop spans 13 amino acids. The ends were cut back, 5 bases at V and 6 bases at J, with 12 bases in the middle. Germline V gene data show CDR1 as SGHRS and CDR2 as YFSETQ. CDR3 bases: TGCGCCAGCAGTTCTGCTCTGAGCAATGAGCAGTTCTTC. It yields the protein CASSSALSNEQFF.

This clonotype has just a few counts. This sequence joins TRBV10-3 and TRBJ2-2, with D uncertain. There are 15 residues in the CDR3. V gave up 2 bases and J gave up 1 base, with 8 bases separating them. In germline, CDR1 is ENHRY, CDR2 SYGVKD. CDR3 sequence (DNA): TGTGCCATCAGTGAGGTACGGCGGAACACCGGGGAGCTGTTTTTT. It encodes CAISEVRRNTGELFF.

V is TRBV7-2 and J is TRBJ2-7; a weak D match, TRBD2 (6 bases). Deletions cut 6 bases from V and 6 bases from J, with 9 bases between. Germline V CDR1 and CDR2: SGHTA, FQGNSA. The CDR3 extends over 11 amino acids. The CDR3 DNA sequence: TGTGCCAGCAGGGCGGGGTCCGAGCAGTACTTC. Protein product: CASRAGSEQYF.

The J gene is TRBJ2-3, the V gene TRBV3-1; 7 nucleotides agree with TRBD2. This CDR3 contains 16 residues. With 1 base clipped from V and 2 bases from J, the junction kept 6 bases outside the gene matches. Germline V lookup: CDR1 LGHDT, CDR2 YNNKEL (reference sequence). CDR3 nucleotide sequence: TGTGCCAGCAGCCAAGGGGCAGGACTAGTCACAGATACGCAGTATTTT. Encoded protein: CASSQGAGLVTDTQYF.

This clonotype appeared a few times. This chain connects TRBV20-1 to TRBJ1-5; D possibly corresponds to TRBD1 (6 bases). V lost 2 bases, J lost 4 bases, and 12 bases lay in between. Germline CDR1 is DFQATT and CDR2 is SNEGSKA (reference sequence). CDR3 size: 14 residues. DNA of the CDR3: TGCAGTGCTAGATCCGGACAGTTGAATCAGCCCCAGCATTTT. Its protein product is CSARSGQLNQPQHF.

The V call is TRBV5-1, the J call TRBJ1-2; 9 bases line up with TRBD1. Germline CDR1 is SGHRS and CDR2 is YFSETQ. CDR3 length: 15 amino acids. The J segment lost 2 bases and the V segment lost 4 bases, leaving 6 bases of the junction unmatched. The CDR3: CASSPGTGRNYGYTF. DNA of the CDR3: TGCGCCAGCAGCCCAGGGACAGGGCGCAACTATGGCTACACCTTC.

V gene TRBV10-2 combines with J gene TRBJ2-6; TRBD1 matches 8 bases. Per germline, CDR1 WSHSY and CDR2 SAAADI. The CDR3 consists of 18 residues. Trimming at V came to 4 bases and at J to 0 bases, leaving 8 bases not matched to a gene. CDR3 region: CASSVYVRGPSGANVLTF. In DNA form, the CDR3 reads TGCGCCAGCAGTGTATATGTCAGGGGGCCCTCTGGGGCCAACGTCCTGACTTTC.

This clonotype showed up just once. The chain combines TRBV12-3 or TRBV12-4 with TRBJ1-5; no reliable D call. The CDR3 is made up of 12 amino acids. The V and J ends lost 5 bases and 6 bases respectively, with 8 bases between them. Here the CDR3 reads CASSPKGQPQHF. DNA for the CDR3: TGTGCCAGCAGTCCCAAGGGTCAGCCCCAGCATTTT.

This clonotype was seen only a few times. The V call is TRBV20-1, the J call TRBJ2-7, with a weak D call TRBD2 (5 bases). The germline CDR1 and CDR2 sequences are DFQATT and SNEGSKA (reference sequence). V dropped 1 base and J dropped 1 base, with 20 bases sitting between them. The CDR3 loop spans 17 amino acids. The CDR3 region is CSARGPGIRPTSYEQYF. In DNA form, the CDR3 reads TGCAGTGCTAGAGGGCCCGGGATCAGACCGACTTCCTACGAGCAGTACTTC.

The CDR3 loop reads CASSFLGLTGRETQYF. As DNA, the CDR3 is TGTGCCAGCAGTTTTCTCGGACTCACCGGACGCGAGACCCAGTACTTC. V gene TRBV28 combines with J gene TRBJ2-5, with a possible D match to TRBD2 (5 bases). The CDR3 consists of 16 residues. Trimming removed 3 bases from V and 5 bases from J, with 19 bases in between. CDR1 MDHEN and CDR2 SYDVKM come from the germline V gene. Filled out from reference TRBV28 and TRBJ2-5, the complete variable domain reads DVKVTQSSRYLVKRTGEKVFLECVQDMDHENMFWYRQDPGLGLRLIYFSYDVKMKEKGDIPEGYSVSREKKERFSLILESASTNQTSMYLCASSFLGLTGRETQYFGPGTRLLVL.

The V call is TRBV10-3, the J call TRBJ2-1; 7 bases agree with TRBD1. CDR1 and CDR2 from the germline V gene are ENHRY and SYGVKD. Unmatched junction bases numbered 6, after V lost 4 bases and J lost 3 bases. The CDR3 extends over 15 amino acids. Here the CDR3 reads CAISGRDRGYNEQFF. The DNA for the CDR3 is TGTGCCATCAGTGGCCGGGACAGAGGCTACAATGAGCAGTTCTTC.

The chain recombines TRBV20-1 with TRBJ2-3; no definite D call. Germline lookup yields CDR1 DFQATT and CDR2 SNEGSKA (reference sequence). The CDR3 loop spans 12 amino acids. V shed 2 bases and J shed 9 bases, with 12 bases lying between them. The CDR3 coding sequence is TGCAGTGCTAGATCTTCAAAGGAGACGCAGTATTTT. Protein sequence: CSARSSKETQYF.